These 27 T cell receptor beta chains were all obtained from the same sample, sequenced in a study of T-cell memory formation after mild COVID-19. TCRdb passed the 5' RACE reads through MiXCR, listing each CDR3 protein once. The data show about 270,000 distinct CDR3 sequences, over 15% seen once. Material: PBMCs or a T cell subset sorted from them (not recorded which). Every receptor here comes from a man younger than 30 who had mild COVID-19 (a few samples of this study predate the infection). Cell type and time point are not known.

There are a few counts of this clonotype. The CDR3 DNA reads TGCGCCAGCAGCTTGGGCCCCCGGGGCGAGGGGTTCTCTGGGGCCAACGTCCTGACTTTC. Translation gives CASSLGPRGEGFSGANVLTF. The J gene is TRBJ2-6, the V gene TRBV5-1; D might be TRBD1 or TRBD2, each matching 5 bases. This CDR3 comprises 20 residues. Germline CDR1 SGHRS, CDR2 YFSETQ. The V end lost 0 bases, the J end lost 0 bases, and 19 bases lay between the germline ends.

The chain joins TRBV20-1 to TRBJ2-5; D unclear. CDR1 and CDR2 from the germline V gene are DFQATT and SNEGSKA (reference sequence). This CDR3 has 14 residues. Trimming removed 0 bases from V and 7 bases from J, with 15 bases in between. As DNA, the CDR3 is TGCAGTGCTAGAGATCCAGCGACTCTGGCGACCCAGTACTTC. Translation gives CSARDPATLATQYF.

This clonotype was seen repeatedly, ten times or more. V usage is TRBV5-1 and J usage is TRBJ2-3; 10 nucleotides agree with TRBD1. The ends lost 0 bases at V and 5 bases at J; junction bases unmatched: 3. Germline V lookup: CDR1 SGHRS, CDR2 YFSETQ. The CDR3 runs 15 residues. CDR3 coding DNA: TGCGCCAGCAGCTTGGGACAGGGGGCGAGAGATACGCAGTATTTT. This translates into CASSLGQGARDTQYF.

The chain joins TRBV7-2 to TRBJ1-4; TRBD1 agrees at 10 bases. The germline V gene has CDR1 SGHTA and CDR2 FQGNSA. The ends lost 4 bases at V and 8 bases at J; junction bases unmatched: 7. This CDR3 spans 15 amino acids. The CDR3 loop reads CASSSSGTGDEKLFF. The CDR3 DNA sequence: TGTGCCAGCAGCTCCTCCGGGACAGGGGACGAAAAACTGTTTTTT. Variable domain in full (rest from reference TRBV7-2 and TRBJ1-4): GAGVSQSPSNKVTEKGKDVELRCDPISGHTALYWYRQSLGQGLEFLIYFQGNSAPDKSGLPSDRFSAERTGGSVSTLTIQRTQQEDSAVYLCASSSSGTGDEKLFFGSGTQLSVL.

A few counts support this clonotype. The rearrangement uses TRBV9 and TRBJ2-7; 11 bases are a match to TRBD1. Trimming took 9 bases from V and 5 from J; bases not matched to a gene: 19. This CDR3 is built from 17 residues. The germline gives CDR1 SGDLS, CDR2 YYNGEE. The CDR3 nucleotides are TGTGCCAACTCTCGGCAAATCGGGAGGGACAGGGGGGACGAGCAGTACGTC. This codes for CANSRQIGRDRGDEQYV.

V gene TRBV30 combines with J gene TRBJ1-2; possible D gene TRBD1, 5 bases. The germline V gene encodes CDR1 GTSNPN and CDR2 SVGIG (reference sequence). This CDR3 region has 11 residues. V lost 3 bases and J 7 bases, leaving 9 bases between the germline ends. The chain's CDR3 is CAWRFGGGYTF. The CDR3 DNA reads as TGTGCCTGGAGGTTCGGGGGTGGCTACACCTTC.

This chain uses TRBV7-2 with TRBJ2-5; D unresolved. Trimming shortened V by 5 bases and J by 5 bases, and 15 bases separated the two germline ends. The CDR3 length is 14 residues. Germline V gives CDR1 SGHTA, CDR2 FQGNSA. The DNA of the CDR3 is TGTGCCAGCAGCGGCCGACACGAGACGGAGACCCAGTACTTC. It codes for CASSGRHETETQYF.

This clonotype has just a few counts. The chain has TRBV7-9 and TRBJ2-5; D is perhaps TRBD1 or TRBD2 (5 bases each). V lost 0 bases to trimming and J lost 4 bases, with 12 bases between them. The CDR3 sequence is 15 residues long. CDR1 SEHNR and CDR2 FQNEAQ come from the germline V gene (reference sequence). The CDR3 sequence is CASSLALGDTETQYF. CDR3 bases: TGTGCCAGCAGCTTAGCGCTGGGGGATACAGAGACCCAGTACTTC.

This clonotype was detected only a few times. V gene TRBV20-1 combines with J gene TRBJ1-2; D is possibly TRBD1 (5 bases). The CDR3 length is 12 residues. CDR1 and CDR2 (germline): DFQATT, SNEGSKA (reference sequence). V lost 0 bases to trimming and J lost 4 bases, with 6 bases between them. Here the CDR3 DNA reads TGCAGTGCTAGAGACAGGGTCTATGGCTACACCTTC. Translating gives CSARDRVYGYTF.

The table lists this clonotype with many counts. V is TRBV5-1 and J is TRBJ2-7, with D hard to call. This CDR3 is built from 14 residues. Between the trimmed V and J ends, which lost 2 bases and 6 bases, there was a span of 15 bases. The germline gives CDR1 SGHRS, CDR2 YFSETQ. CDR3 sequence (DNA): TGCGCCAGCAGCTTAGCCATCGAGTTCGTCGAGCAGTACTTC. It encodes CASSLAIEFVEQYF.

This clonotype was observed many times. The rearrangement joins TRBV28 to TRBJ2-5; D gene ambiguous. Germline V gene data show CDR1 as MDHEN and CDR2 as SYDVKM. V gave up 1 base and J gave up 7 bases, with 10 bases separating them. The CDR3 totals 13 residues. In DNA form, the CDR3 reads TGTGCCAGCAGTTTATACCAGGTTGGGACCCAGTACTTC. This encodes CASSLYQVGTQYF.

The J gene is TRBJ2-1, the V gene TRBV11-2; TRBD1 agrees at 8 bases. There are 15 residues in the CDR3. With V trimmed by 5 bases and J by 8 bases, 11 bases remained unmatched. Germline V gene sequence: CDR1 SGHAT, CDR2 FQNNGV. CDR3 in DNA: TGTGCCAGCAGCCGGACAGGGCGCCAAACTGATGAGCAGTTCTTC. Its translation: CASSRTGRQTDEQFF.

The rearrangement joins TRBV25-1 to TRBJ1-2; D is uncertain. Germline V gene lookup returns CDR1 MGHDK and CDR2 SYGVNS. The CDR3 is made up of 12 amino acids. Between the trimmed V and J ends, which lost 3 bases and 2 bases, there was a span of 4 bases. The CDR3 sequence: CASSDQNYGYTF. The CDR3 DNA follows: TGTGCCAGCAGTGATCAAAACTATGGCTACACCTTC.

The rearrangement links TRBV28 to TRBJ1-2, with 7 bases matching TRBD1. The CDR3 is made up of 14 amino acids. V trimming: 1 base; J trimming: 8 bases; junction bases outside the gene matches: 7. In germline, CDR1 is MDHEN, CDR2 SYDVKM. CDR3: CASSLLRGRVGYTF. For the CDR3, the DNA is TGTGCCAGCAGTTTATTGAGGGGGCGTGTCGGCTACACCTTC.

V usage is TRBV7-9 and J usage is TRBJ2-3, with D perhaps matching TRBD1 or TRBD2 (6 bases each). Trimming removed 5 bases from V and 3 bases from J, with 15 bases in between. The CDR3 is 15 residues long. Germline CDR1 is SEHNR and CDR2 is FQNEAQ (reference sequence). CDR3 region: CASSPEWGATDTQYF. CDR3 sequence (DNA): TGTGCCAGCAGCCCGGAATGGGGGGCAACAGATACGCAGTATTTT.

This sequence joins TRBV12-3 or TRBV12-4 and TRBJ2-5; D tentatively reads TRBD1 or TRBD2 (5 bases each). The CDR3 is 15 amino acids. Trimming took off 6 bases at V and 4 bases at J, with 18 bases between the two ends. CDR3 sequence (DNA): TGTGCCAGCAGCCCCTCCGGGACGGTTGGAGAGACCCAGTACTTC. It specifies CASSPSGTVGETQYF.

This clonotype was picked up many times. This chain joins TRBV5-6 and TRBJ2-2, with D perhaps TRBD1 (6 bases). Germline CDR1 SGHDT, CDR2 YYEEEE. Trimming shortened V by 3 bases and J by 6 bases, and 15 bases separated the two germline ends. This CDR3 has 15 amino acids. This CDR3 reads CASSSEKQGAGELFF. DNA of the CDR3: TGTGCCAGCAGCTCAGAGAAACAGGGCGCCGGGGAGCTGTTTTTT.

This CDR3 reads CASRIIGLAEQETQYF. The CDR3 DNA sequence: TGTGCCAGCAGAATAATAGGACTAGCGGAACAAGAGACCCAGTACTTC. J is TRBJ2-5 and V is TRBV7-9; 10 bases fit TRBD2. The CDR3 extends over 16 amino acids. Germline loops: CDR1 SEHNR, CDR2 FQNEAQ (reference sequence). Unmatched junction bases numbered 9, after V lost 6 bases and J lost 2 bases.

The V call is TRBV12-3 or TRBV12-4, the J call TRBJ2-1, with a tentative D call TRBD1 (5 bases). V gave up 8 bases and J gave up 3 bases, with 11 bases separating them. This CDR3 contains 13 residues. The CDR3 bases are TGTGCCAGCGCTGGGGCGGTCTACAATGAGCAGTTCTTC. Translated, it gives CASAGAVYNEQFF.

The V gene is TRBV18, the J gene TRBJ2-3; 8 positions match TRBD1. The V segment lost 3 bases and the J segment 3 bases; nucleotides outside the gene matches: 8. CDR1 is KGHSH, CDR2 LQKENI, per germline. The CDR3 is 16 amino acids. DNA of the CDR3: TGTGCCAGCTCACCCACCCCAACAGGGGGTACAGATACGCAGTATTTT. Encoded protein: CASSPTPTGGTDTQYF.

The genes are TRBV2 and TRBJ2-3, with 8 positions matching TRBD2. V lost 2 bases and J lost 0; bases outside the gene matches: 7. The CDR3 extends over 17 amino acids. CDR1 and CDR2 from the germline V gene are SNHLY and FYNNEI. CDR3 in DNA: TGTGCCAGCAGTGAAATCACGGGGGGGCCTAGCACAGATACGCAGTATTTT. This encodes CASSEITGGPSTDTQYF.

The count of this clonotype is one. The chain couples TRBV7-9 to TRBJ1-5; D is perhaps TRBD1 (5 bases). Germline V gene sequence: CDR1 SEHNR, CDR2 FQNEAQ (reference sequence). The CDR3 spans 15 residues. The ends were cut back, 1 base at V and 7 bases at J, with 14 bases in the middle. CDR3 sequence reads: CASSLGQPGVQPQHF. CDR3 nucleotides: TGTGCCAGCAGCTTAGGACAGCCCGGCGTACAGCCCCAGCATTTT.

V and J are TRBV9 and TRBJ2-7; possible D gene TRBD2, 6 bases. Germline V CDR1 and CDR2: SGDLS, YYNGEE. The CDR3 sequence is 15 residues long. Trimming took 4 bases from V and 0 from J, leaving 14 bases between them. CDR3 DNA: TGTGCCAGCAGCTTACTGGGACTCCCCTCCTACGAGCAGTACTTC. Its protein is CASSLLGLPSYEQYF.

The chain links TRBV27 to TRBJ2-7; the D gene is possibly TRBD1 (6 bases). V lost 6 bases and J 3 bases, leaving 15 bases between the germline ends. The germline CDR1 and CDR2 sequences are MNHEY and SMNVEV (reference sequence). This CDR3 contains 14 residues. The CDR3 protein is CASSDQGLNYEQYF. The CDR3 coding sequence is TGTGCCAGCAGCGATCAGGGGCTTAACTACGAGCAGTACTTC.

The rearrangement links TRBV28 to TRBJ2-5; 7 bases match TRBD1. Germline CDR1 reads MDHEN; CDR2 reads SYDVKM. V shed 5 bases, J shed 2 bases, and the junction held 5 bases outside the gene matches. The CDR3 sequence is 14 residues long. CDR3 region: CASSDSGGQETQYF. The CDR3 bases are TGTGCCAGCAGTGACTCAGGGGGACAAGAGACCCAGTACTTC.

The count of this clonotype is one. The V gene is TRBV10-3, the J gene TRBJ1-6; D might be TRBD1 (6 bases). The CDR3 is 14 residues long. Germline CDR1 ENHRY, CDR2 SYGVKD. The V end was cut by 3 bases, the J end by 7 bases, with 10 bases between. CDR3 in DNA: TGTGCCATCAGTGATACAGGGCTGAATTCACCCCTCCACTTT. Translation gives CAISDTGLNSPLHF.

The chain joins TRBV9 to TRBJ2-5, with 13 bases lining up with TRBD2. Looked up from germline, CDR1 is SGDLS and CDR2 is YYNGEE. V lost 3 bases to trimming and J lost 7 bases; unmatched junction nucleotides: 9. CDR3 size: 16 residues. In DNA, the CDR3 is TGTGCCAGCAGCGAAGGGACTAGCGGGGCGGAGTCGACCCAGTACTTC. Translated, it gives CASSEGTSGAESTQYF.